A single T cell receptor beta chain is shown here with its context. The clone's antigen remains unknown. The record has no base qualities; no much larger clone is one base away. Patients chosen for sequencing had shown expansion of CD8+CD57+ cells by flow cytometry. Every patient had a diagnosis of severe acquired aplastic anemia based on International Study of Aplastic Anemia and Agranulocytosis and Camitta criteria. Patients had received no therapy at the time of blood sampling. The study deep-sequenced TCR repertoires of sorted CD4+ and CD8+ blood T cells from severe aplastic anemia patients and healthy subjects. Patients were enrolled in the USA under clinicaltrials.gov protocols 00001620, 01623167, 00001397, 00071045, 00081523 and 00961064. Ficoll-Paque density gradient centrifugation was used to isolate peripheral blood mononuclear cells. CD4+ and CD8+ T cells were sorted by FACS or magnetic beads before DNA extraction.

The entry originates in a study of CD8+CD57+ T cells in acquired aplastic anemia (dated by TCRdb to 2017 to 2018). Study-level background: DNA extracted from sorted CD4+ and CD8+ cells had a mean of roughly 3.4 ug, with a range of 0.2 to 27.4 ug. CD8+CD57+ expansion was defined as frequency above the mean frequency observed in healthy subjects. The paper as a whole reports these results and caveats: No significant difference in CD8+ Simpson's diversity was found between patients and healthy controls (P=0.060). Roughly 29 CD8+ CDR3 sequences were found in both patients and controls but appeared to be highly expressed in patients and within the immunodominant clones of the patients.

From cysteine to phenylalanine, the CDR3 is 14 amino acids long. CDR3 DNA is the only sequence kept; it has 42 bases, read in frame from the first base. CDR1 and CDR2, per the germline V gene (reference sequence), are SEHNR and FQNEAQ. Trimmed from V: 5 bases; trimmed from J: 4 bases; junction bases lacking a gene match: 5. Profiling of TCR beta VDJ combinations and CDR3 sequences used genomic DNA as the template. TCR repertoire sequencing was run on an Illumina HiSeq 2000. Regarding the original processing steps: Repertoires were assessed using TRBV/TRBJ rearrangement plots, CDR3 size and DJ length profiles, and Simpson's diversity index. The immunodominant clone was defined as the most abundant DNA sequence in deep sequencing data. CDR3 amino acid sequences were checked for sharing across subjects and were also compared against the VDJdb database and published repertoires. TCRdb passed the public sequencing reads through fastp at Q25 and MiXCR, retaining productive beta sequences. Identical CDR3 proteins give one entry, which carries the most common genes and DNA. TCRdb's processing, not the authors', yielded these V and J calls. In all, the sample holds about 58,000 distinct CDR3 sequences, and approximately 54% of those were seen once. Roughly 15% of the sample comes from the top ten.

The TCR originated in a human donor with aplastic anemia. The chain links TRBV7-9 with TRBJ1-2, with 9 bases in between that match TRBD1. The specimen was sorted CD4+, CD8+, or CD8+CD57+ T cells (not recorded which) from PBMCs. The DNA sequence is as follows: TGTGCCAGCAGCCAAGGACAGGGGAGCTATGGCTACACCTTC. Its amino acids are CASSQGQGSYGYTF.